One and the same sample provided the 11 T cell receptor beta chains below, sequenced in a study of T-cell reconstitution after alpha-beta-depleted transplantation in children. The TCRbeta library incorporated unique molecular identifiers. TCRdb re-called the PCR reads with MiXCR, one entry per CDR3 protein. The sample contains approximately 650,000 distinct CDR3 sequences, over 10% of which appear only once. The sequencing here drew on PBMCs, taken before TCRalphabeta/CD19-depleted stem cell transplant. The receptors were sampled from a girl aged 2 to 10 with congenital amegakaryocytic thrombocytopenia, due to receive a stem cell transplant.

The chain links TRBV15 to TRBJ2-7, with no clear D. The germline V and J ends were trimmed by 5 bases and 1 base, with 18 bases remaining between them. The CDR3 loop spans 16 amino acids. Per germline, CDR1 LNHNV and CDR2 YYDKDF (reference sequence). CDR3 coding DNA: TGTGCCACCAGCTCTGGGGTTTTCGCTGCATCCTACGAGCAGTACTTC. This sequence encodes CATSSGVFAASYEQYF.

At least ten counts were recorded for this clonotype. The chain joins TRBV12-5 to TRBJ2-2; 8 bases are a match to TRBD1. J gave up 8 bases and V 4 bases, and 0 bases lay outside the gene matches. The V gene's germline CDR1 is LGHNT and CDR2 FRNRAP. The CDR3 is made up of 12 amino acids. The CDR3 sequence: CASGWDRGELFF. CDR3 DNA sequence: TGTGCTAGTGGTTGGGACAGGGGGGAGCTGTTTTTT.

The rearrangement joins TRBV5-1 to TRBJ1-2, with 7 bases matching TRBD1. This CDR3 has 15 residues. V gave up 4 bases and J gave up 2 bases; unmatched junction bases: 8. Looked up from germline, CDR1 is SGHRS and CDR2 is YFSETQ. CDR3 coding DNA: TGCGCCAGCAGCACGCTTCGGGACAGCAACTATGGCTACACCTTC. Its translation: CASSTLRDSNYGYTF.

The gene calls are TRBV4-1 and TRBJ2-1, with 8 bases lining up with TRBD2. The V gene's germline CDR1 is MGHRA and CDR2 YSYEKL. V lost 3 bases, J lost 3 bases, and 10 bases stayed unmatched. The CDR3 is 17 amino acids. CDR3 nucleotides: TGCGCCAGCAGCCATGCCCGGGGGGGTCCTTACTACAATGAGCAGTTCTTC. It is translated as CASSHARGGPYYNEQFF.

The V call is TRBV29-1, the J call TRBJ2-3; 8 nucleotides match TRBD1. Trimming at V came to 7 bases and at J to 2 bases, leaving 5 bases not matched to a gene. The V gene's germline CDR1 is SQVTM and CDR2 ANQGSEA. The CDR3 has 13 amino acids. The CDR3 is CSATGGLTDTQYF. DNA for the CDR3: TGCAGCGCCACAGGGGGTCTCACAGATACGCAGTATTTT.

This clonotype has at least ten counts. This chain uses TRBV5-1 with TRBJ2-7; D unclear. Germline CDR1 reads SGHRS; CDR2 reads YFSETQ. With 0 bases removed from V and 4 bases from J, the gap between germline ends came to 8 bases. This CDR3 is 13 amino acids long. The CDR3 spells CASSLAPEYEQYF. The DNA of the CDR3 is TGCGCCAGCAGCTTGGCACCGGAGTACGAGCAGTACTTC.

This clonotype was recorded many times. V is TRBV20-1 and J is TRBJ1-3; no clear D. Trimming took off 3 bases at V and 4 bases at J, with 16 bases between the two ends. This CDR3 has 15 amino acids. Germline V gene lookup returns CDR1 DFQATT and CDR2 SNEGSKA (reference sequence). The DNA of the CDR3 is TGCAGTGCTAGTGCCTCGTCCGTGCTGGGAAACACCATATATTTT. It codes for CSASASSVLGNTIYF.

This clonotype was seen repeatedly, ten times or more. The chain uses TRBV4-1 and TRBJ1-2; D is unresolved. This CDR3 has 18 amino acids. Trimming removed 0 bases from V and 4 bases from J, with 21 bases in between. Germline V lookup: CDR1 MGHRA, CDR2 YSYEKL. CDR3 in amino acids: CASSQDPFFQEPFYGYTF. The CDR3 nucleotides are TGCGCCAGCAGCCAAGATCCCTTCTTCCAGGAGCCCTTCTATGGCTACACCTTC.

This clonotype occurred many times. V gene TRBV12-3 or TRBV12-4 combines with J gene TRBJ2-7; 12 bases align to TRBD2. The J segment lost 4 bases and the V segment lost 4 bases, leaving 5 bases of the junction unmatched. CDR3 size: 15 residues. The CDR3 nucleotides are TGTGCCAGCAGTTCAACGACTAGCGGGAGATACGAGCAGTACTTC. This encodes CASSSTTSGRYEQYF.

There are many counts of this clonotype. The CDR3 nucleotides are TGCAGCGTTGACGGGGCGGGGGCCAACGTCCTGACTTTC. It yields the protein CSVDGAGANVLTF. The J gene is TRBJ2-6, the V gene TRBV29-1; D possibly matches TRBD1 or TRBD2 (5 bases each). The germline CDR1 and CDR2 sequences are SQVTM and ANQGSEA. V lost 3 bases and J 4 bases, leaving 7 bases between the germline ends. The CDR3 has 13 amino acids. Combining the CDR3 with reference TRBV29-1 and TRBJ2-6 gives the whole variable domain SAVISQKPSRDICQRGTSLTIQCQVDSQVTMMFWYRQQPGQSLTLIATANQGSEATYESGFVIDKFPISRPNLTFSTLTVSNMSPEDSSIYLCSVDGAGANVLTFGAGSRLTVL.

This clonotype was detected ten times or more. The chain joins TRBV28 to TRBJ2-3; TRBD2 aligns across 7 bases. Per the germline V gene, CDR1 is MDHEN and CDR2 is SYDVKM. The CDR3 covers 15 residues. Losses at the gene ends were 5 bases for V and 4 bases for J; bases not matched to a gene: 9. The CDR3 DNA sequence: TGTGCCAGCAGTCCGAGCGGGATCGATTCAGATACGCAGTATTTT. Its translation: CASSPSGIDSDTQYF.